This TCR beta chain was recovered during a study of blood T cell repertoires in COVID-19. In the study overall: COVID-19 samples from acute and convalescent phases originated in the United States, Italy and Spain. The cDNA or gDNA used as material had been derived from T cells, B-cell-depleted T cells, or PBMCs.

V lost 5 bases and J lost 6, with 11 bases in between. The CDR3 is 14 amino acids. Per germline, CDR1 SNHLY and CDR2 FYNNEI. Per the authors' pipeline: Amplification with reference gene primers provided the estimates of nucleated cell counts. Clones were read by immunoSEQ multiplex PCR, and TCRdb kept only the in-frame ones, dropping some. V, J and clone size are those of that table, while D and trimming were read from the DNA. There are approximately 220,000 clones in the sample; 86% occur only once, and around 4.5% lies in the top ten. This clone has a handful of counts. This sequence joins TRBV2 and TRBJ1-6, with a weak D call TRBD1 (6 bases). This clonotype was sampled from a man in his fifties with acute or convalescent COVID-19. The material sequenced was peripheral blood. As DNA, the CDR3 is TGTGCCAGCAGTCGGACAGCGATTAATTCACCCCTCCACTTT. Translated: CASSRTAINSPLHF.